These 20 T cell receptor beta chains originate from one sample sequenced in a study of blood T cell repertoires in COVID-19. The table came from immunoSEQ multiplex PCR; TCRdb's copy has only in-frame clones and leaves some out. Counted here are around 40,000 clones, around 95% occurring once; the ten biggest clones make up over 4%. Sequenced input: peripheral blood. These receptors came from a human donor with active COVID-19. The donor label of this sample is uncertain.

The CDR3 protein is CASREAGLAVYEQYF. The CDR3 DNA sequence: TGTGCCAGCAGGGAGGCGGGACTAGCGGTCTACGAGCAGTACTTC. The chain combines TRBV7-2 with TRBJ2-7; TRBD2 aligns across 11 bases. The CDR3 covers 15 residues. V shed 6 bases, J shed 3 bases, and the junction held 7 bases outside the gene matches. CDR1 and CDR2 (germline): SGHTA, FQGNSA.

The chain uses TRBV29-1 and TRBJ2-7, with D possibly being TRBD2 (6 bases). The CDR3 loop spans 13 amino acids. Germline assignment: CDR1 SQVTM and CDR2 ANQGSEA. Trimming removed 4 bases at V and 1 base at J, with 11 bases between. CDR3 region: CSVGGGTSYEQYF. In DNA, the CDR3 is TGCAGCGTTGGTGGAGGGACGTCCTACGAGCAGTACTTC.

This sequence joins TRBV7-2 and TRBJ1-5; D possibly corresponds to TRBD1 (5 bases). The V gene lost 5 bases and the J gene lost 6 bases, with 11 bases spanning the gap. CDR1 is SGHTA, CDR2 FQGNSA, per germline. The CDR3 extends over 13 amino acids. CDR3 amino acids: CASSRDSFQPQHF. The CDR3 region has the DNA TGTGCCAGCAGCCGCGACAGCTTTCAGCCCCAGCATTTT.

The rearrangement links TRBV7-9 to TRBJ2-5, with unresolved D. CDR3 length: 13 amino acids. Germline CDR1 SEHNR, CDR2 FQNEAQ (reference sequence). V lost 5 bases, J lost 3 bases, and 10 bases lay in between. CDR3 DNA: TGTGCCAGCAGCACTTGGAGCGAAGAGACCCAGTACTTC. Residues: CASSTWSEETQYF.

The rearrangement joins TRBV19 to TRBJ2-3; D ambiguous. Germline V gene data show CDR1 as LNHDA and CDR2 as SQIVND (reference sequence). Between the trimmed V and J ends, which lost 1 base and 0 bases, there was a span of 8 bases. This CDR3 comprises 15 residues. The CDR3 bases are TGTGCCAGTAGTATAGTCGGTCCTAGCACAGATACGCAGTATTTT. It specifies CASSIVGPSTDTQYF. The whole variable domain, remainder taken from reference TRBV19 and TRBJ2-3, is DGGITQSPKYLFRKEGQNVTLSCEQNLNHDAMYWYRQDPGQGLRLIYYSQIVNDFQKGDIAEGYSVSREKKESFPLTVTSAQKNPTAFYLCASSIVGPSTDTQYFGPGTRLTVL.

The sample holds one count of this clone. This rearrangement joins TRBV29-1 to TRBJ2-7; 12 bases are shared with TRBD1. This CDR3 has 16 amino acids. The ends lost 3 bases at V and 1 base at J; junction bases unmatched: 7. Germline CDR1 and CDR2: SQVTM and ANQGSEA. CDR3 in DNA: TGCAGCGTTGAGTCGGGACAGGGGGCCTTGTCCTACGAGCAGTACTTC. It translates to CSVESGQGALSYEQYF.

The chain couples TRBV19 to TRBJ2-3; 9 bases are shared with TRBD1. The CDR3 sequence is 16 residues long. Germline CDR1 reads LNHDA; CDR2 reads SQIVND (reference sequence). V shed 3 bases, J shed 2 bases, and the junction held 6 bases outside the gene matches. This chain's CDR3 is CASSMNRGRLTDTQYF. The CDR3 region has the DNA TGTGCCAGTAGTATGAACAGGGGGCGCCTCACAGATACGCAGTATTTT.

V usage is TRBV20-1 and J usage is TRBJ2-1; 10 bases match TRBD1. CDR1 DFQATT and CDR2 SNEGSKA come from the germline V gene (reference sequence). Trimming took 4 bases from V and 14 from J; bases not matched to a gene: 5. There are 11 residues in the CDR3. The CDR3 here is CSATGQGGKFF. DNA for the CDR3: TGCAGTGCTACCGGACAGGGGGGGAAGTTCTTC.

The rearrangement links TRBV19 to TRBJ2-6; no clear D gene. The V end was cut by 7 bases, the J end by 0 bases, with 10 bases between. The CDR3 consists of 15 residues. Germline-derived CDR1 and CDR2 are LNHDA and SQIVND (reference sequence). The CDR3 DNA reads TGTGCCAGTACCACAGTTAGCTCTGGGGCCAACGTCCTGACTTTC. Translating gives CASTTVSSGANVLTF.

The chain recombines TRBV28 with TRBJ1-5; D perhaps matches TRBD1 (5 bases). This CDR3 comprises 14 residues. Per germline, CDR1 MDHEN and CDR2 SYDVKM. The V end lost 6 bases, the J end lost 4 bases, and 13 bases lay between the germline ends. The CDR3 spells CASRSSGINQPQHF. The CDR3 coding sequence is TGTGCCAGCAGATCGTCAGGGATTAATCAGCCCCAGCATTTT.

The rearrangement links TRBV5-1 to TRBJ2-7, with D possibly TRBD2 on 6 matching bases. The CDR3 consists of 16 residues. Per the germline V gene, CDR1 is SGHRS and CDR2 is YFSETQ. Trimming stripped 0 bases from V and 0 bases from J, with 13 bases between. CDR3 nucleotide sequence: TGCGCCAGCAGCTTGGCCGGGGGTCCAAGCTCCTACGAGCAGTACTTC. Translating gives CASSLAGGPSSYEQYF.

The chain recombines TRBV7-9 with TRBJ1-1; a weak D match, TRBD1 (5 bases). The CDR3 contains 13 residues. The V gene lost 5 bases and the J gene lost 1 base, with 8 bases spanning the gap. From germline, CDR1 is SEHNR and CDR2 FQNEAQ (reference sequence). The CDR3 DNA follows: TGTGCCAGCAGCCCCCAGGGGAACACTGAAGCTTTCTTT. The encoded protein is CASSPQGNTEAFF.

CDR3 sequence (DNA): TGTGCCAGTAGTATTGGTCAGGGCTATGGCTACACCTTC. This translates into CASSIGQGYGYTF. This sequence joins TRBV19 and TRBJ1-2; tentatively, D is TRBD1 (5 bases). The V gene lost 3 bases and the J gene lost 4 bases, with 9 bases spanning the gap. This CDR3 has 13 residues. Germline assignment: CDR1 LNHDA and CDR2 SQIVND (reference sequence).

J is TRBJ2-3 and V is TRBV9; 8 bases are shared with TRBD2. Germline CDR1 reads SGDLS; CDR2 reads YYNGEE. CDR3 size: 15 residues. V was pared by 3 bases and J by 7 bases, with 10 bases of the junction left unmatched. In DNA form, the CDR3 reads TGTGCCAGCAGCGGTGGCGGGAGGTTAGGAAATACGCAGTATTTT. As protein: CASSGGGRLGNTQYF.

Sample share makes this clone medium-sized. The chain joins TRBV4-2 to TRBJ2-7; 9 nucleotides align to TRBD1. Per germline, CDR1 LGHNA and CDR2 YNFKEQ. Unmatched junction bases numbered 6, after V lost 4 bases and J lost 5 bases. This CDR3 is built from 14 residues. DNA of the CDR3: TGTGCCAGCAGCCTAACAGGGGGCAGAGACGAGCAGTACTTC. Amino acids: CASSLTGGRDEQYF.

CDR3 in DNA: TGTGCCAGTAGTAATAGGGGCAGGACTAATGAAAAACTGTTTTTT. Translating gives CASSNRGRTNEKLFF. J is TRBJ1-4 and V is TRBV19; TRBD1 is a possible D gene (5 bases). This CDR3 has 15 residues. Trimming cost V 4 bases and J 2 bases, with 11 bases left between them. Germline assignment: CDR1 LNHDA and CDR2 SQIVND (reference sequence).

CDR3 protein: CASSGNSGQGEETQYF. The CDR3 DNA is TGCGCCAGCAGCGGTAACTCGGGACAGGGGGAAGAGACCCAGTACTTC. The chain joins TRBV5-1 to TRBJ2-5, with 11 bases that match TRBD1. The ends lost 4 bases at V and 3 bases at J; junction bases unmatched: 8. The CDR3 covers 16 residues. Germline CDR1 SGHRS, CDR2 YFSETQ.

The rearrangement links TRBV18 to TRBJ2-5, with 8 positions matching TRBD1. The CDR3 spans 14 residues. After removal of 6 bases from V and 2 bases from J, the junction contained 5 bases not matched to a gene. CDR1 KGHSH and CDR2 LQKENI come from the germline V gene. The DNA of the CDR3 is TGTGCCAGCTCCCCCGGGACAGGTCAAGAGACCCAGTACTTC. Translated: CASSPGTGQETQYF. Full variable domain (outside the CDR3, taken from reference TRBV18 and TRBJ2-5): NAGVMQNPRHLVRRRGQEARLRCSPMKGHSHVYWYRQLPEEGLKFMVYLQKENIIDESGMPKERFSAEFPKEGPSILRIQQVVRGDSAAYFCASSPGTGQETQYFGPGTRLLVL.

The chain couples TRBV5-4 to TRBJ1-1; unclear D gene. CDR3 size: 16 residues. Trimming cost V 0 bases and J 1 base, with 13 bases left between them. Germline CDR1 reads SGHNT; CDR2 reads YYREEE (reference sequence). The CDR3 region is CASSLATTVGNTEAFF. In DNA, the CDR3 is TGTGCCAGCAGCTTGGCCACAACAGTAGGGAACACTGAAGCTTTCTTT.

The chain carries TRBV6-2 or TRBV6-3 and TRBJ1-1, with 9 positions matching TRBD1. The CDR3 loop spans 16 amino acids. V gave up 0 bases and J gave up 2 bases; unmatched junction bases: 4. In germline, CDR1 is MNHEY, CDR2 SVGEGT. The CDR3 sequence: CASSYSGTGINTEAFF. The DNA for the CDR3 is TGTGCCAGCAGTTACTCTGGGACAGGGATTAACACTGAAGCTTTCTTT.